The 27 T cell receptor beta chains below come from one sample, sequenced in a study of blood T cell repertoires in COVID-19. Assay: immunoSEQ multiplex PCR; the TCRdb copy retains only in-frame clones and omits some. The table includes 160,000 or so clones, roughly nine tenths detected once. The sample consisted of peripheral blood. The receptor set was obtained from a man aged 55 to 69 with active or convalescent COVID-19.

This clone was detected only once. The CDR3 reads CASSYSRQISGNTIYF. In DNA, the CDR3 is TGTGCCAGCAGTTACTCGAGGCAGATATCTGGAAACACCATATATTTT. This chain uses TRBV6-5 with TRBJ1-3, with unresolved D. The CDR3 is 16 residues long. Germline CDR1 MNHEY, CDR2 SVGAGI. V shed 0 bases and J shed 1 base, with 10 bases lying between them.

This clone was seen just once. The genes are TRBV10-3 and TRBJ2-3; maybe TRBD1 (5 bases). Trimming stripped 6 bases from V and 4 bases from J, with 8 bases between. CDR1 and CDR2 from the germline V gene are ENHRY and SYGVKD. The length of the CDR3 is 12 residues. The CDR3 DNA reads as TGTGCCATCAGGCAGGGCCCAGATACGCAGTATTTT. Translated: CAIRQGPDTQYF.

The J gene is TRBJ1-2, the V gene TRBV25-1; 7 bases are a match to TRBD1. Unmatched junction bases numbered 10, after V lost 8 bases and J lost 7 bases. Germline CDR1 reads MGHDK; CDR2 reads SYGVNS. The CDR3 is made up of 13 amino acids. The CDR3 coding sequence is TGTGCCAGCTCAACAGGGGCCTCAGTTGGCTACACCTTC. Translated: CASSTGASVGYTF.

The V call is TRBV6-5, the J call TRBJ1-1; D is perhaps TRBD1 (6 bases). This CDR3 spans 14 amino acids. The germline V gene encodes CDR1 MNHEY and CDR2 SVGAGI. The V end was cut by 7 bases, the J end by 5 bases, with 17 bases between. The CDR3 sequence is CASIPPWGRTEAFF. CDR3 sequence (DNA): TGTGCCAGCATCCCCCCTTGGGGGCGGACTGAAGCTTTCTTT.

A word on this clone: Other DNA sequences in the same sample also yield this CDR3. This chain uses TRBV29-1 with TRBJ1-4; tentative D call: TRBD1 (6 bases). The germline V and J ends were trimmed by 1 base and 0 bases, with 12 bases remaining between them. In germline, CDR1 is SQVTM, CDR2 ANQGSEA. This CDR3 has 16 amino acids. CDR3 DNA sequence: TGCAGCGTTGAAGTTACGGACAGAGCAACTAATGAAAAACTGTTTTTT. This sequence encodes CSVEVTDRATNEKLFF.

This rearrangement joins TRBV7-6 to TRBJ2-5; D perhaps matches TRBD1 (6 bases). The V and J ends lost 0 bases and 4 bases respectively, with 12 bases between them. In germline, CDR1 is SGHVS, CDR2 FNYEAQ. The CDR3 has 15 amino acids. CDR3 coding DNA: TGTGCCAGCAGCTTAGCCCCAGGGGTTGGAGAGACCCAGTACTTC. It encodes CASSLAPGVGETQYF.

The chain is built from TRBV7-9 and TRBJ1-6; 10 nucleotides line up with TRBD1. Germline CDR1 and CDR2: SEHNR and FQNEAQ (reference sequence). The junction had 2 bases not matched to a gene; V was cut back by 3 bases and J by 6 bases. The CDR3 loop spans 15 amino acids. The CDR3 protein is CASSFRQGANSPLHF. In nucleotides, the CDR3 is TGTGCCAGCAGCTTTAGACAGGGGGCTAATTCACCCCTCCACTTT.

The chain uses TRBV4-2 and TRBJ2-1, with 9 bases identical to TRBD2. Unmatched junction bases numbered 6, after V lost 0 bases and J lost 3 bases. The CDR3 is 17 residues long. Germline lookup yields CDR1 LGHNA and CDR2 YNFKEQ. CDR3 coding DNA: TGTGCCAGCAGCCAAGATTTAGCGGGAGCCAACTACAATGAGCAGTTCTTC. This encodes CASSQDLAGANYNEQFF.

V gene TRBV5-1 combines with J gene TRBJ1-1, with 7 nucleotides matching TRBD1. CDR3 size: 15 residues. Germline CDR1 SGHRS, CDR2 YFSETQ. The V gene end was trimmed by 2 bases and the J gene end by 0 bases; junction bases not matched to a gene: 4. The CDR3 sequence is CASSLQQGLNTEAFF. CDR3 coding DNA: TGCGCCAGCAGCTTACAACAGGGGCTGAACACTGAAGCTTTCTTT.

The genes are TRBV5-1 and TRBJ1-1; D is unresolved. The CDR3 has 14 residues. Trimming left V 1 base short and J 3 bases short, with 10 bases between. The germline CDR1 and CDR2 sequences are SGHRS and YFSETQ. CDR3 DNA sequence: TGCGCCAGCAGCTTGACGGGAATCCACACTGAAGCTTTCTTT. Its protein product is CASSLTGIHTEAFF.

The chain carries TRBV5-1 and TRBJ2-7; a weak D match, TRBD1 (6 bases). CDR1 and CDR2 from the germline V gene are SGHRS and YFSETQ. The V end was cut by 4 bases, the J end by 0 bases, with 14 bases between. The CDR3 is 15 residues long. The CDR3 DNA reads TGCGCCAGCAGCCCCGGACAGTCCCTCTCCTACGAGCAGTACTTC. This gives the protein CASSPGQSLSYEQYF. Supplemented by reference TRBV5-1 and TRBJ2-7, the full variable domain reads KAGVTQTPRYLIKTRGQQVTLSCSPISGHRSVSWYQQTPGQGLQFLFEYFSETQRNKGNFPGRFSGRQFSNSRSEMNVSTLELGDSALYLCASSPGQSLSYEQYFGPGTRLTVT.

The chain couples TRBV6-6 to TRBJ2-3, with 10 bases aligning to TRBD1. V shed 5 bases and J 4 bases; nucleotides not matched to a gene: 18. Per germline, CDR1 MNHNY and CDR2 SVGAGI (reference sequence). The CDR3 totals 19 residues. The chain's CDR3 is CASSHIFYPTGGKADTQYF. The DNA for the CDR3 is TGTGCCAGCAGTCACATCTTTTACCCGACAGGGGGCAAGGCAGATACGCAGTATTTT.

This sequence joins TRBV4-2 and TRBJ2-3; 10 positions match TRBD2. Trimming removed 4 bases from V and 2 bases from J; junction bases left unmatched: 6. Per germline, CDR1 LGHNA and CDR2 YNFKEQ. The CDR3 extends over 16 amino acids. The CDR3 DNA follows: TGTGCCAGCAGCCTTCAAGCGGGGGGGATCACAGATACGCAGTATTTT. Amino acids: CASSLQAGGITDTQYF.

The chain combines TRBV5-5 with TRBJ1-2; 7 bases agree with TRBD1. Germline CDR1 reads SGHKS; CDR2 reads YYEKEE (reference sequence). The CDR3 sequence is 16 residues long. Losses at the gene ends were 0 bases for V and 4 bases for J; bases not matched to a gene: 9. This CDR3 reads CASSLGHTGTVYGYTF. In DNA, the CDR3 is TGTGCCAGCAGCTTGGGCCATACCGGGACAGTCTATGGCTACACCTTC. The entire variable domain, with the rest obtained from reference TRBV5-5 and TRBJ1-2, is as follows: DAGVTQSPTHLIKTRGQQVTLRCSPISGHKSVSWYQQVLGQGPQFIFQYYEKEERGRGNFPDRFSARQFPNYSSELNVNALLLGDSALYLCASSLGHTGTVYGYTFGSGTRLTVV.

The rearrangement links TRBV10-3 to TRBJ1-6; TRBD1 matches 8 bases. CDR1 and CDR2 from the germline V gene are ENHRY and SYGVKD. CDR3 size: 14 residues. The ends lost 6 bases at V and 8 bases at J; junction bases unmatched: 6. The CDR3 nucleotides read TGTGCCATCAGGACAGGGGCGTCGGATTCACCCCTCCACTTT. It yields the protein CAIRTGASDSPLHF.

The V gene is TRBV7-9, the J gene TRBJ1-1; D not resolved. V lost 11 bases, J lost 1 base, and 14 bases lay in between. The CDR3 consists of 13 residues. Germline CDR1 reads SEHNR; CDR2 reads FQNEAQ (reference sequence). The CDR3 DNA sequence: TGTGCCGGAATGGGCCGGGGGAACACTGAAGCTTTCTTT. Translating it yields CAGMGRGNTEAFF.

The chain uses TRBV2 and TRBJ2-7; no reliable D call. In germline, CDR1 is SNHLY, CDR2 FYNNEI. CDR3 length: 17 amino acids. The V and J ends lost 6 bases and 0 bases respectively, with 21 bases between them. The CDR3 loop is CASRPSIEVRTSYEQYF. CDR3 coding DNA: TGTGCCAGCAGACCTTCTATTGAGGTCAGAACCTCCTACGAGCAGTACTTC.

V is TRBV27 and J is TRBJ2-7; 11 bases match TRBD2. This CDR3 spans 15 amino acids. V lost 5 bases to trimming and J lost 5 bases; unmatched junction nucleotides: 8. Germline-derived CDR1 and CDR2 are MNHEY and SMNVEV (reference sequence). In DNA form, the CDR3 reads TGTGCCAGCAGTCCTACTAGCGGGAGTAGCAACGAGCAGTACTTC. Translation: CASSPTSGSSNEQYF.

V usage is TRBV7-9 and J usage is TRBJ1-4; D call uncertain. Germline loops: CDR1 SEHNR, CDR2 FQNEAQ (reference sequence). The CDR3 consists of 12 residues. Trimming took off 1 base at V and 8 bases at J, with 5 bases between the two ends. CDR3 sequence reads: CASSLGREKLFF. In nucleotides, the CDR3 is TGTGCCAGCAGCTTAGGTCGGGAAAAACTGTTTTTT.

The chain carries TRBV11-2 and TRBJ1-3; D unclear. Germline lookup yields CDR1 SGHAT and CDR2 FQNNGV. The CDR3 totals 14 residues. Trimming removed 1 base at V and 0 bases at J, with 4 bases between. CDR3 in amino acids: CASSLVGSGNTIYF. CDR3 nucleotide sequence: TGTGCCAGCAGCTTAGTCGGCTCTGGAAACACCATATATTTT.

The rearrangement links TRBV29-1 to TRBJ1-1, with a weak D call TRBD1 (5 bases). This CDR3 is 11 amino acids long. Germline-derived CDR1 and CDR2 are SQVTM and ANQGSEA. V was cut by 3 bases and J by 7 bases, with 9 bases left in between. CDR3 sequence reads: CSVDGASEAFF. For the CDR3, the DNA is TGCAGCGTTGATGGGGCGAGTGAAGCTTTCTTT.

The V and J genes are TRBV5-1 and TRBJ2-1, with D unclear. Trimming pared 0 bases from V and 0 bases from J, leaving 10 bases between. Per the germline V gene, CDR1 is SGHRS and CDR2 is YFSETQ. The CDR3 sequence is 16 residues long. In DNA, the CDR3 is TGCGCCAGCAGCTTGGCCACTTCGAGCTCCTACAATGAGCAGTTCTTC. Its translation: CASSLATSSSYNEQFF.

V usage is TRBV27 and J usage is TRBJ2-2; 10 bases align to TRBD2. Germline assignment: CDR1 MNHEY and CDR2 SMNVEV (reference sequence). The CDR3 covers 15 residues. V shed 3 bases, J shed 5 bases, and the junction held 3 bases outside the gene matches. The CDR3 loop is CASSFRGLATGELFF. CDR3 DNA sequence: TGTGCCAGCAGTTTCCGGGGACTAGCGACCGGGGAGCTGTTTTTT.

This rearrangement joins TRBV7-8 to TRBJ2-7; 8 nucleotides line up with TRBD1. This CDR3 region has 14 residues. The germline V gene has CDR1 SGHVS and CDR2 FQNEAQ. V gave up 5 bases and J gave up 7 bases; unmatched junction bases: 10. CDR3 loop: CASSRTGMGSEQYF. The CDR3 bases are TGTGCCAGCAGCCGGACAGGGATGGGGAGTGAGCAGTACTTC.

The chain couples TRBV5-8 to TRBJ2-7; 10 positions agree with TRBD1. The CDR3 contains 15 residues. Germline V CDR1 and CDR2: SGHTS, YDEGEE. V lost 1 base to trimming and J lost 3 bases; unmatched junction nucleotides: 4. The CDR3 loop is CASSLTRTGGYEQYF. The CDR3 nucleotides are TGTGCCAGCAGCTTGACACGGACAGGGGGCTACGAGCAGTACTTC. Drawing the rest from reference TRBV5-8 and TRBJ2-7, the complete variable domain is EAGVTQSPTHLIKTRGQQATLRCSPISGHTSVYWYQQALGLGLQFLLWYDEGEERNRGNFPPRFSGRQFPNYSSELNVNALELEDSALYLCASSLTRTGGYEQYFGPGTRLTVT.

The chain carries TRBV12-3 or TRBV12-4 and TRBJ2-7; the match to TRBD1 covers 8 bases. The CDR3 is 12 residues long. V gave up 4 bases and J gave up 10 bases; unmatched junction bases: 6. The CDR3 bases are TGTGCCAGCAGTTCCACCGGACAGGGCCAGTACTTC. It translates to CASSSTGQGQYF.

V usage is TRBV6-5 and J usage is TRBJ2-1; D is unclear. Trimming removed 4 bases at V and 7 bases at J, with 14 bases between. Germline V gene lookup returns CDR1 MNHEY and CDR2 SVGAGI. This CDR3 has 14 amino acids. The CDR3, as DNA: TGTGCCAGCAGTTCTAGAGGAAGTCTGAATGAGCAGTTCTTC. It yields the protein CASSSRGSLNEQFF.